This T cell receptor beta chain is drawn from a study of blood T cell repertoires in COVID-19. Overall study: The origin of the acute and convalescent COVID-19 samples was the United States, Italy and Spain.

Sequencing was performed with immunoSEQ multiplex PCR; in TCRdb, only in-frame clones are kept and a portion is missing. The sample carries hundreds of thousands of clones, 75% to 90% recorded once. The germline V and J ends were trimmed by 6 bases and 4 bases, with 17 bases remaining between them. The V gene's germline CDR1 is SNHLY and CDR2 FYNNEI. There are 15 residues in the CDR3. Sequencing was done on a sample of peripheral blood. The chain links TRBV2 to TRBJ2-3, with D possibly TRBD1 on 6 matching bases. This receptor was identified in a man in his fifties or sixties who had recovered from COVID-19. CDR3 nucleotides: TGTGCCAGCAGGGTCCGGGACACCTCCGCAGATACGCAGTATTTT. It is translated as CASRVRDTSADTQYF. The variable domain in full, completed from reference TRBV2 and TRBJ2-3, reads EPEVTQTPSHQVTQMGQEVILRCVPISNHLYFYWYRQILGQKVEFLVSFYNNEISEKSEIFDDQFSVERPDGSNFTLKIRSTKLEDSAMYFCASRVRDTSADTQYFGPGTRLTVL.